The 7 T cell receptor beta chains below come from one sample, sequenced in a study of T cell responses to AZD1222 COVID-19 vaccine. TCRdb's table, derived via immunoSEQ multiplex PCR, lists solely in-frame clones and lacks some. The sample consists of 130,000 to 150,000 clones, under 95% of them appearing once. The sample in question was peripheral blood, obtained on day 0 of AZD1222 vaccination. All receptors derive from an adult in good health.

The V call is TRBV9, the J call TRBJ1-3, with D uncertain. The germline CDR1 and CDR2 sequences are SGDLS and YYNGEE. V lost 0 bases and J 4 bases, leaving 5 bases between the germline ends. The CDR3 totals 13 residues. The CDR3: CASSVDGGNTIYF. Here the CDR3 DNA reads TGTGCCAGCAGCGTAGACGGGGGAAACACCATATATTTT.

This clone was seen more than once but under ten times. The gene calls are TRBV6-2 or TRBV6-3 and TRBJ1-1; D unclear. Looked up from germline, CDR1 is MNHEY and CDR2 is SVGEGT. The CDR3 covers 12 residues. The V end lost 5 bases, the J end lost 9 bases, and 13 bases lay between the germline ends. In DNA, the CDR3 is TGTGCCAGCAGTACCACCGGGAGAAAAGCTTTCTTT. As protein: CASSTTGRKAFF.

The V call is TRBV5-5, the J call TRBJ2-1; 11 bases are a match to TRBD2. Germline CDR1 reads SGHKS; CDR2 reads YYEKEE (reference sequence). CDR3 length: 15 residues. Trimming removed 4 bases from V and 6 bases from J; junction bases left unmatched: 6. The CDR3 reads CASSPRLAGLNEQFF. The CDR3 DNA reads TGTGCCAGCAGCCCCCGACTAGCGGGACTCAATGAGCAGTTCTTC.

V is TRBV7-9 and J is TRBJ1-1; a possible D gene is TRBD1 (5 bases). The CDR3 runs to 14 residues. CDR1 is SEHNR and CDR2 is FQNEAQ in the germline V gene (reference sequence). V shed 5 bases and J shed 5 bases, with 15 bases lying between them. CDR3 residues: CASSAGPGGTEAFF. DNA of the CDR3: TGTGCCAGCAGCGCGGGACCTGGGGGAACTGAAGCTTTCTTT.

This chain links TRBV9 with TRBJ1-2, with D unresolved. Germline CDR1 SGDLS, CDR2 YYNGEE. Deletions cut 2 bases from V and 8 bases from J, with 22 bases between. CDR3 length equals 16 residues. The CDR3 DNA reads TGTGCCAGCAGCGTCGAAGATCGCGTCCTCTTGAGGGGCTACACCTTC. Residues: CASSVEDRVLLRGYTF. The full variable domain, in which reference TRBV9 and TRBJ1-2 provide the parts outside the CDR3, is DSGVTQTPKHLITATGQRVTLRCSPRSGDLSVYWYQQSLDQGLQFLIQYYNGEERAKGNILERFSAQQFPDLHSELNLSSLELGDSALYFCASSVEDRVLLRGYTFGSGTRLTVV.

The CDR3 loop reads CASRSPGTNSPLHF. The CDR3 DNA follows: TGTGCCAGCAGAAGCCCCGGGACGAATTCACCCCTCCACTTT. The chain has TRBV9 and TRBJ1-6; weak D call: TRBD1 (5 bases). Trimming pared 5 bases from V and 7 bases from J, leaving 13 bases between. The CDR3 is 14 amino acids. Germline V gene sequence: CDR1 SGDLS, CDR2 YYNGEE.

V usage is TRBV4-3 and J usage is TRBJ2-5, with unresolved D. Per germline, CDR1 LGHNA and CDR2 YSLEER. V lost 0 bases, J lost 5 bases, and 7 bases lay in between. The CDR3 contains 13 residues. The CDR3 DNA reads TGCGCCAGCAGCCAAGATCTTAAGGAGACCCAGTACTTC. It codes for CASSQDLKETQYF.